These 11 T cell receptor beta chains originate from one sample sequenced in a study of beta chain features in type 1 diabetes. The whole isolated RNA underwent reverse transcription, so sequencing captured expressed TCRB transcripts. Repertoires were generated with immunoSEQ multiplex PCR, while TCRdb's copy carries only in-frame clones and drops some. The table lists under 500,000 clones, approximately 31% of them singletons. The specimen sequenced was naive CD4+ T cells from blood. The receptors were gathered from a man between 18 and 29 years old in good health.

This clone was recorded at least ten times. Different DNA sequences within this sample yield the same CDR3. The rearrangement joins TRBV18 to TRBJ2-3; no firm D call. Looked up from germline, CDR1 is KGHSH and CDR2 is LQKENI. The CDR3 covers 11 residues. V gave up 2 bases and J gave up 3 bases, with 0 bases separating them. The CDR3 DNA reads TGTGCCAGCTCACCAACAGATACGCAGTATTTT. Amino acid sequence: CASSPTDTQYF.

The chain is built from TRBV27 and TRBJ2-3, with TRBD1 matching 7 bases. The CDR3 has 14 amino acids. CDR1 is MNHEY and CDR2 is SMNVEV in the germline V gene (reference sequence). V gave up 5 bases and J gave up 2 bases; unmatched junction bases: 4. The CDR3 coding sequence is TGTGCCAGCAGTCCGGGACAGTTCACAGATACGCAGTATTTT. Encoded protein: CASSPGQFTDTQYF.

The chain links TRBV6-5 to TRBJ2-3; D call uncertain. CDR3 size: 16 residues. Germline CDR1 and CDR2: MNHEY and SVGAGI. V lost 0 bases to trimming and J lost 6 bases, with 16 bases between them. The CDR3 DNA is TGTGCCAGCAGTTACTCAATGGTCCTACTCCTGGATACGCAGTATTTT. Translated: CASSYSMVLLLDTQYF.

This clone turned up a few times. The chain employs TRBV30 and TRBJ2-7, with 14 bases aligning to TRBD2. Unmatched junction bases numbered 9, after V lost 3 bases and J lost 2 bases. The length of the CDR3 is 17 residues. Looked up from germline, CDR1 is GTSNPN and CDR2 is SVGIG (reference sequence). The DNA of the CDR3 is TGTGCCTGGAGCTTCAGTGGGACTAGCGGGAGTCCCTACGAGCAGTACTTC. Protein product: CAWSFSGTSGSPYEQYF. Complete variable domain (other parts from reference TRBV30 and TRBJ2-7): SQTIHQWPATLVQPVGSPLSLECTVEGTSNPNLYWYRQAAGRGLQLLFYSVGIGQISSEVPQNLSASRPQDRQFILSSKKLLLSDSGFYLCAWSFSGTSGSPYEQYFGPGTRLTVT.

This clone was seen a handful of times. Other DNA sequences in the sample encode the same CDR3. This rearrangement joins TRBV29-1 to TRBJ1-1, with D uncertain. V was cut by 4 bases and J by 2 bases, with 5 bases left in between. Germline V gene sequence: CDR1 SQVTM, CDR2 ANQGSEA. This CDR3 region has 11 residues. CDR3 sequence reads: CSVVRNTEAFF. As DNA, the CDR3 is TGCAGCGTTGTGCGAAACACTGAAGCTTTCTTT.

This clone was counted a few times. V is TRBV30 and J is TRBJ1-2, with D perhaps matching TRBD1 (5 bases). Trimming cost V 1 base and J 5 bases, with 8 bases left between them. CDR3 length equals 12 residues. Germline V gene sequence: CDR1 GTSNPN, CDR2 SVGIG (reference sequence). The CDR3 sequence: CAWSGRQYGYTF. In DNA, the CDR3 is TGTGCCTGGAGTGGGAGACAGTATGGCTACACCTTC. Looking up the rest from reference TRBV30 and TRBJ1-2 gives the full variable domain: SQTIHQWPATLVQPVGSPLSLECTVEGTSNPNLYWYRQAAGRGLQLLFYSVGIGQISSEVPQNLSASRPQDRQFILSSKKLLLSDSGFYLCAWSGRQYGYTFGSGTRLTVV.

This rearrangement joins TRBV29-1 to TRBJ2-1, with 9 bases matching TRBD2. Germline CDR1 reads SQVTM; CDR2 reads ANQGSEA. J gave up 3 bases and V 7 bases, and 10 bases lay outside the gene matches. This CDR3 spans 15 amino acids. This CDR3 is CSGKLLAGYYNEQFF. CDR3 sequence (DNA): TGCAGCGGGAAATTGCTAGCGGGGTACTACAATGAGCAGTTCTTC.

The sample holds a few counts of this clone. This sequence joins TRBV7-2 and TRBJ2-7; 7 bases align to TRBD1. V trimming: 5 bases; J trimming: 2 bases; junction bases outside the gene matches: 3. CDR1 SGHTA and CDR2 FQGNSA come from the germline V gene. The CDR3 spans 13 residues. Written as DNA, the CDR3 is TGTGCCAGCAGCCGACAGGGCCCCTACGAGCAGTACTTC. Translated, it gives CASSRQGPYEQYF.

In this sample, this clone turned up once. The gene calls are TRBV29-1 and TRBJ2-1, with a weak D call TRBD2 (6 bases). V lost 7 bases to trimming and J lost 4 bases, with 17 bases between them. CDR1 is SQVTM and CDR2 is ANQGSEA in the germline V gene. The CDR3 extends over 14 amino acids. The CDR3 DNA reads as TGCAGCGGCCGAGGGAGCGGGCCGTACAATGAGCAGTTCTTC. Encoded protein: CSGRGSGPYNEQFF.

The gene calls are TRBV2 and TRBJ2-5; D ambiguous. Germline CDR1 is SNHLY and CDR2 is FYNNEI. V was pared by 4 bases and J by 0 bases, with 9 bases between. The CDR3 sequence is 14 residues long. The CDR3 nucleotides are TGTGCCAGCAGTGGCCTGACATACCAAGAGACCCAGTACTTC. It yields the protein CASSGLTYQETQYF. Filled out from reference TRBV2 and TRBJ2-5, the complete variable domain reads EPEVTQTPSHQVTQMGQEVILRCVPISNHLYFYWYRQILGQKVEFLVSFYNNEISEKSEIFDDQFSVERPDGSNFTLKIRSTKLEDSAMYFCASSGLTYQETQYFGPGTRLLVL.

A few counts support this clone. The J gene is TRBJ2-7, the V gene TRBV27; 11 bases align to TRBD2. V lost 0 bases, J lost 6 bases, and 4 bases stayed unmatched. This CDR3 has 15 residues. The germline CDR1 and CDR2 sequences are MNHEY and SMNVEV (reference sequence). CDR3 sequence: CASSLSPSGRTEQYF. The CDR3 region has the DNA TGTGCCAGCAGTTTATCCCCTAGCGGGAGGACCGAGCAGTACTTC.